This T cell receptor beta chain was identified in a study of shared clonotypes between healthy human individuals. General observations from the study: Tissues were not sampled, only blood, and their repertoires likely differ.

On this clone itself: The antigen remains unidentified.

All donors were healthy HIV-negative adults lacking recent acute infections or vaccinations. This CDR3 contains 15 residues. The V segment lost 5 bases and the J segment 5 bases; nucleotides outside the gene matches: 10. Germline V gene lookup returns CDR1 SGHTA and CDR2 FQGNSA. Template amounts of around 300 ng DNA, tens of thousands of T cell genomes, were employed in unsorted PBMC replicate PCRs. In the authors' workflow: Filtering of immunoSEQ junctional sequences could not match full-length read filtering. Profiling relied on immunoSEQ multiplex PCR, and the TCRdb table lists in-frame clones only, not all of them. V and J calls and clone size are copied from that table; D and trimming were computed from the DNA. The sample holds hundreds of thousands of clones, about 80% seen once.

The receptor comes from a woman aged 40 to 50 in good health. Some clones in this sample may be carry-over from other donors' samples. V gene TRBV7-2 combines with J gene TRBJ1-2; TRBD1 aligns across 8 bases. Sequenced material: PBMCs. The CDR3 nucleotides are TGTGCCAGCAGCGCCCGGACAGGGACTGGATATGGCTACACCTTC. Its protein is CASSARTGTGYGYTF.